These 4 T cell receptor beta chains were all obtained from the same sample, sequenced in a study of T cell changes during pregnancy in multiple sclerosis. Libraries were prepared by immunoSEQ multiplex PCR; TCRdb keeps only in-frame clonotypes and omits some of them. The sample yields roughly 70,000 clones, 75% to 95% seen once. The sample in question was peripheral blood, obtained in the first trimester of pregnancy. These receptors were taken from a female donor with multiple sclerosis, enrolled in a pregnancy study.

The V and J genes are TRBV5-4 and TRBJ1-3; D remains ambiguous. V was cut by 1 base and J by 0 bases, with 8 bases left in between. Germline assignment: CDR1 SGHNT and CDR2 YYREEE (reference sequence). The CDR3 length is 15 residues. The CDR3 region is CASSLPGDSGNTIYF. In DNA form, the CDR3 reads TGTGCCAGCAGCTTGCCCGGTGACTCTGGAAACACCATATATTTT.

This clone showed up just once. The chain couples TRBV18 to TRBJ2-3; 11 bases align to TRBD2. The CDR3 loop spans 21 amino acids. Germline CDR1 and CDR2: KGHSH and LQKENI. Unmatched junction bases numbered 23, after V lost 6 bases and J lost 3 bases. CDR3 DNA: TGTGCCAGCTCTCCCAAGCTCGACATCCGAGCTAGCGGGAGGCGGACAGATACGCAGTATTTT. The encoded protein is CASSPKLDIRASGRRTDTQYF.

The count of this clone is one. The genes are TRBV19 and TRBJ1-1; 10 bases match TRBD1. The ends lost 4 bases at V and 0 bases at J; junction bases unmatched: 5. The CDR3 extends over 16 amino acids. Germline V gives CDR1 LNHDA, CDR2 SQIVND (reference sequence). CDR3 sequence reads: CASSRQGARLNTEAFF. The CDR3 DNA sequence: TGTGCCAGTAGTAGACAGGGGGCGAGGCTGAACACTGAAGCTTTCTTT.

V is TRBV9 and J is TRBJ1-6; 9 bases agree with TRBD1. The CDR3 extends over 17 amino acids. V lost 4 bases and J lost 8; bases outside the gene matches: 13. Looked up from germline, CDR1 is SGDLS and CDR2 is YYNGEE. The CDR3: CASSPAGTGRYDSPLHF. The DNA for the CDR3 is TGTGCCAGCAGCCCCGCCGGGACAGGGAGATATGATTCACCCCTCCACTTT.